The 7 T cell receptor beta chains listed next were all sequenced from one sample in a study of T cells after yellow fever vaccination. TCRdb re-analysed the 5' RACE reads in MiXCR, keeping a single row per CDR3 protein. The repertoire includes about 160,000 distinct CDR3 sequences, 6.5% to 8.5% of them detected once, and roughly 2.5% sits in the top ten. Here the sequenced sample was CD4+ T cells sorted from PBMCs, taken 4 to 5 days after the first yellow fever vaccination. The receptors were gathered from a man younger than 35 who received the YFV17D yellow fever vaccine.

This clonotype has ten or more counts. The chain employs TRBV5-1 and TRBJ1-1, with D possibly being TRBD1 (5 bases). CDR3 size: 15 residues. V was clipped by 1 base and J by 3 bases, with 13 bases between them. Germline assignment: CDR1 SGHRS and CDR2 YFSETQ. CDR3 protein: CASSLRRGGDTEAFF. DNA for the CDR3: TGCGCCAGCAGCTTGCGGAGGGGAGGGGACACTGAAGCTTTCTTT.

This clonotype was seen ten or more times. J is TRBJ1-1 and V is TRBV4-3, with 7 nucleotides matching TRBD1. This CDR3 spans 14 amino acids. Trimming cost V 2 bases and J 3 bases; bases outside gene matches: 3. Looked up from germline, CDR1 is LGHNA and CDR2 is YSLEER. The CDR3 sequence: CASSQQGGDTEAFF. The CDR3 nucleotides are TGCGCCAGCAGCCAACAGGGGGGGGACACTGAAGCTTTCTTT.

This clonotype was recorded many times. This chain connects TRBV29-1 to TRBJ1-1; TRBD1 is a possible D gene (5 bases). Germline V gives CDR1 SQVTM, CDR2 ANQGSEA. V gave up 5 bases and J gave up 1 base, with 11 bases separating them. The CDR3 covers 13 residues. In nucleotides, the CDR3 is TGCAGCGTTCGGGAGGGGAGGAACACTGAAGCTTTCTTT. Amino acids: CSVREGRNTEAFF.

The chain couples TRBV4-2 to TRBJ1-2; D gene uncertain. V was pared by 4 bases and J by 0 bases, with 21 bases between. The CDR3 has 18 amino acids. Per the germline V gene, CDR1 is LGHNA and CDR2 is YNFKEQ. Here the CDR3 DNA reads TGTGCCAGCAGCCTCGGGCCCCCCTGGACTGGATCTAACTATGGCTACACCTTC. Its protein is CASSLGPPWTGSNYGYTF.

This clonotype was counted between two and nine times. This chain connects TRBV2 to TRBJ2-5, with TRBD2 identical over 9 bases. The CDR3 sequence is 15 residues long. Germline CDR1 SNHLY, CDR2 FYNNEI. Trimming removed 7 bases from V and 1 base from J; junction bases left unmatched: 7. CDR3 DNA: TGTGCCAGCACCAGACTAGCGGCCCCCCAAGAGACCCAGTACTTC. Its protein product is CASTRLAAPQETQYF.

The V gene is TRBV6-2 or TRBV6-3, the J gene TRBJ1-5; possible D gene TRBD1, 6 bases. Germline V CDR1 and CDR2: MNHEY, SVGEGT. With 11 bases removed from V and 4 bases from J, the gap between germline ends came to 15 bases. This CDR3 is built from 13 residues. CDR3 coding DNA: TGTGCCGGAGGGGGGCAGGGGAATCAGCCCCAGCATTTT. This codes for CAGGGQGNQPQHF.

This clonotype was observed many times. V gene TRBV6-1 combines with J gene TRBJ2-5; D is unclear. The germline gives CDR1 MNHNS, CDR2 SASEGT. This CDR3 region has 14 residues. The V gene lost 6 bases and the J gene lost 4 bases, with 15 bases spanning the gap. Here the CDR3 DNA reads TGTGCCAGCAGCCGGATAGGAACAGTAGAGACCCAGTACTTC. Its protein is CASSRIGTVETQYF.